This T cell receptor (beta chain) was identified during a study of blood T cell repertoires in COVID-19. In the original analysis: How many nucleated cells were present was estimated from reference gene primer amplification. The data were produced by immunoSEQ multiplex PCR, yet TCRdb's version contains in-frame clones alone and is incomplete. V and J calls and clone size are as listed in that table; D and trimming were resolved from the DNA. The sample lists 200,000 to 250,000 clones, 70% to 90% occurring once. Enrollees, about 18 to 89 years old, lived in 24 US areas. The V gene lost 4 bases and the J gene lost 0 bases, with 13 bases spanning the gap. Germline V lookup: CDR1 ENHRY, CDR2 SYGVKD. This CDR3 is built from 17 residues.

The origin of this receptor is a woman aged 40 to 50 with acute COVID-19. This rearrangement joins TRBV10-3 to TRBJ2-6, with a possible D match to TRBD1 (6 bases). Sample: PBMCs or T cells enriched from blood (not recorded which). The CDR3 region has the DNA TGTGCCATCAGTGTTTCGGGACATGGCTCTGGGGCCAACGTCCTGACTTTC. As protein: CAISVSGHGSGANVLTF.